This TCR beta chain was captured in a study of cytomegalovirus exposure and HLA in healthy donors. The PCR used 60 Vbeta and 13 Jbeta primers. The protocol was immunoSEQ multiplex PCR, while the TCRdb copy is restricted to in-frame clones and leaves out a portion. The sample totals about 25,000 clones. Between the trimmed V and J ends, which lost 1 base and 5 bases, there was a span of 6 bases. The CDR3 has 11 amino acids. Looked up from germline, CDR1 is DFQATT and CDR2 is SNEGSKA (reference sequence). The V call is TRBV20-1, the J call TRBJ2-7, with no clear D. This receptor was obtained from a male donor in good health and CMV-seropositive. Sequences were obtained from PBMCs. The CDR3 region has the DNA TGCAGTGCTAGAGGGGCCCACGAGCAGTACTTC. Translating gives CSARGAHEQYF.